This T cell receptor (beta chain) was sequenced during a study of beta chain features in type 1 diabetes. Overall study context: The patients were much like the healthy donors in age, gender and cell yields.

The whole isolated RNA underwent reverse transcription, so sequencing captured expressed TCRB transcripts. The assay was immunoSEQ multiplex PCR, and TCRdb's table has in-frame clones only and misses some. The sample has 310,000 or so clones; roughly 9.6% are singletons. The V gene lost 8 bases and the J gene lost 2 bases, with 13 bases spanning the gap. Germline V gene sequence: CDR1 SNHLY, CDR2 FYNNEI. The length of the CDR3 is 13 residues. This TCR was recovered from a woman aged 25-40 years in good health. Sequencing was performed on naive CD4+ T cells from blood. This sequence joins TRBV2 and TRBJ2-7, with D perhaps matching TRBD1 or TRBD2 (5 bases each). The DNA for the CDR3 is TGTGCCAGCGGTGGGGGAGCCCCCTACGAGCAGTACTTC. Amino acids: CASGGGAPYEQYF.